Listed here are 11 T cell receptor beta chains from one sample, sequenced in a study of blood T cell repertoires in COVID-19. The data were produced by immunoSEQ multiplex PCR, yet TCRdb's version contains in-frame clones alone and is incomplete. Here the sample spans 150,000 to 200,000 clones, 77% being singletons. The material sequenced was peripheral blood. These receptors were obtained from a man between 65 and 85 years old with acute or convalescent COVID-19.

The chain recombines TRBV9 with TRBJ1-1, with TRBD1 as a possible D gene (5 bases). Germline loops: CDR1 SGDLS, CDR2 YYNGEE. Trimming removed 3 bases from V and 5 bases from J, with 23 bases in between. The CDR3 covers 17 residues. The CDR3 sequence is CASSAPHLAGEGTEAFF. In nucleotides, the CDR3 is TGTGCCAGCAGCGCTCCTCACCTCGCGGGGGAGGGGACTGAAGCTTTCTTT.

The V and J genes are TRBV10-1 and TRBJ2-3, with TRBD2 as a possible D gene (5 bases). CDR3 length equals 14 residues. V lost 6 bases and J lost 2, with 12 bases in between. Germline V gene data show CDR1 as WNHNN and CDR2 as SYGVQD (reference sequence). CDR3 nucleotides: TGCGCCAGCAGGGCCGAGGGAAACACAGATACGCAGTATTTT. Protein product: CASRAEGNTDTQYF.

The CDR3 DNA reads as TGCGCCAGCAGCGGGGACAGGTCCGACTCCCAAGCTTTCTTT. This codes for CASSGDRSDSQAFF. The chain has TRBV10-1 and TRBJ1-1, with 8 positions matching TRBD1. The CDR3 has 14 residues. CDR1 is WNHNN and CDR2 is SYGVQD in the germline V gene (reference sequence). V shed 6 bases, J shed 9 bases, and the junction held 12 bases outside the gene matches.

The chain uses TRBV10-2 and TRBJ1-2, with 8 bases identical to TRBD1. The V gene end was trimmed by 2 bases and the J gene end by 4 bases; junction bases not matched to a gene: 3. Germline CDR1 and CDR2: WSHSY and SAAADI. The CDR3 spans 14 residues. The CDR3 spells CASSEITGGYGYTF. The CDR3 DNA reads TGCGCCAGCAGTGAGATCACAGGGGGCTATGGCTACACCTTC.

The gene calls are TRBV18 and TRBJ1-1; 10 bases match TRBD1. The germline gives CDR1 KGHSH, CDR2 LQKENI. Losses at the gene ends were 1 base for V and 2 bases for J; bases not matched to a gene: 19. The CDR3 sequence is 21 residues long. DNA for the CDR3: TGTGCCAGCTCACCACTCACCGGGACAGGGGCCGGGTACCGTTCAAACACTGAAGCTTTCTTT. As protein: CASSPLTGTGAGYRSNTEAFF.

This chain links TRBV19 with TRBJ1-5, with TRBD1 identical over 7 bases. The CDR3 extends over 15 amino acids. J gave up 1 base and V 6 bases, and 6 bases lay outside the gene matches. Per the germline V gene, CDR1 is LNHDA and CDR2 is SQIVND (reference sequence). The chain's CDR3 is CASRPGGPSNQPQHF. CDR3 coding DNA: TGTGCCAGTAGACCAGGGGGACCGAGCAATCAGCCCCAGCATTTT.

This clone turned up a few times. The rearrangement joins TRBV5-4 to TRBJ1-2; maybe TRBD1 (5 bases). Germline values: CDR1 SGHNT, CDR2 YYREEE (reference sequence). The V and J ends lost 0 bases and 8 bases respectively, with 14 bases between them. CDR3 size: 14 residues. The CDR3: CASSLGAGTVGYTF. The CDR3 DNA follows: TGTGCCAGCAGCTTGGGAGCGGGGACGGTCGGCTACACCTTC.

CDR3 residues: CASTPQVGTGISYTF. The DNA of the CDR3 is TGTGCCAGCACCCCCCAAGTAGGGACAGGGATCAGCTACACCTTC. This chain uses TRBV7-8 with TRBJ1-2, with 9 bases aligning to TRBD1. Germline V gives CDR1 SGHVS, CDR2 FQNEAQ. The CDR3 covers 15 residues. Unmatched junction bases numbered 15, after V lost 7 bases and J lost 9 bases.

This chain joins TRBV9 and TRBJ2-7, with D possibly being TRBD2 (6 bases). Germline CDR1 and CDR2: SGDLS and YYNGEE. The ends were cut back, 2 bases at V and 0 bases at J, with 12 bases in the middle. CDR3 length: 15 amino acids. DNA for the CDR3: TGTGCCAGCAGCGTTGAGACGGGACTCTCCTACGAGCAGTACTTC. Translation gives CASSVETGLSYEQYF.

As for this clone: The junction departs from the called germline gene at one end, perhaps through a read error. The chain links TRBV12-5 to TRBJ1-5; D is uncertain. Germline V CDR1 and CDR2: LGHNT, FRNRAP. The CDR3 spans 13 residues. The chain's CDR3 is CASGSPPETRIAF. The CDR3 DNA reads as TGTGCTAGTGGTTCACCCCCCGAAACTAGAATTGCGTTT.

The rearrangement uses TRBV19 and TRBJ2-4, with 7 bases that match TRBD2. This CDR3 is built from 20 residues. Germline V gene sequence: CDR1 LNHDA, CDR2 SQIVND (reference sequence). Germline trimming cut 1 base from V and 0 bases from J; bases unmatched to any gene: 15. CDR3 loop: CASSIVARGRALLAKNIQYF. The DNA of the CDR3 is TGTGCCAGTAGTATAGTGGCCCGCGGGAGAGCCCTCCTAGCCAAAAACATTCAGTACTTC.